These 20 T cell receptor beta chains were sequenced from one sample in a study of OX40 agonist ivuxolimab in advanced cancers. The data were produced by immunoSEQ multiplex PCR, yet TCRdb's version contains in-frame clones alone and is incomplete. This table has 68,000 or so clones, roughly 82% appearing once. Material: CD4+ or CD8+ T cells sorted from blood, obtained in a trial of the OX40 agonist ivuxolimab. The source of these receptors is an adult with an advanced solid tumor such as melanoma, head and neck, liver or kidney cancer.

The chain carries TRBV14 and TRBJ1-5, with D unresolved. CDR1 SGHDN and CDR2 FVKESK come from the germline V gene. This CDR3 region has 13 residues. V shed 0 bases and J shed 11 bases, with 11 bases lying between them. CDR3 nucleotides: TGTGCCAGCAGCCAAGATCAGTATTCGTCCCAGCATTTT. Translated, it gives CASSQDQYSSQHF.

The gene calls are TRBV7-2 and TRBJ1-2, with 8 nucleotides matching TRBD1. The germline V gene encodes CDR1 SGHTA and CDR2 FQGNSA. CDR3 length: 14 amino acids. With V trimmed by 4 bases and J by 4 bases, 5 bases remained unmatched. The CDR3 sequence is CASSSDRGPYGYTF. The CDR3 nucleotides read TGTGCCAGCAGCTCCGACAGGGGCCCCTATGGCTACACCTTC.

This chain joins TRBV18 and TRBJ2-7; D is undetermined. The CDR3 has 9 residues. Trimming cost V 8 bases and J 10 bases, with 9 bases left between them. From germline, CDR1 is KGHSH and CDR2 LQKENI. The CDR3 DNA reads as TGTGCCAGCCAAGGTAAACAGTACGTC. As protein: CASQGKQYV.

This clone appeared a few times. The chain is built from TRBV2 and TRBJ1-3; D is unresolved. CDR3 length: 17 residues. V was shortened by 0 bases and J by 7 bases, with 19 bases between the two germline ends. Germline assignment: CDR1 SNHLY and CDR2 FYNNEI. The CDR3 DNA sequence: TGTGCCAGCAGTGAAGCCGCCATGGGTTCCGGCAGCAACACCATATATTTT. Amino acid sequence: CASSEAAMGSGSNTIYF.

The CDR3 is CASSLRQNTEAFF. CDR3 nucleotides: TGTGCCAGCAGCTTAAGACAAAACACTGAAGCTTTCTTT. The V gene is TRBV7-2, the J gene TRBJ1-1, with D unclear. The CDR3 totals 13 residues. Trimming removed 2 bases at V and 2 bases at J, with 6 bases between. Germline assignment: CDR1 SGHTA and CDR2 FQGNSA.

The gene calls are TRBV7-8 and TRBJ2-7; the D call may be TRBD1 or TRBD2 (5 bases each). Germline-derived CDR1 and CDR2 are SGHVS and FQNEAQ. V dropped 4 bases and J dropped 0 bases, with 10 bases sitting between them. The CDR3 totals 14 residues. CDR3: CASSSRDGSYEQYF. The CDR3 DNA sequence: TGTGCCAGCAGCTCCCGGGACGGCTCCTACGAGCAGTACTTC.

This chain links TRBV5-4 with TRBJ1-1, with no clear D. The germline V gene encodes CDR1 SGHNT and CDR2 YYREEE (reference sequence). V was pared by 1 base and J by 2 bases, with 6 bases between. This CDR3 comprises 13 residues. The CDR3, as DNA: TGTGCCAGCAGCTTGAGGGATAACACTGAAGCTTTCTTT. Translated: CASSLRDNTEAFF. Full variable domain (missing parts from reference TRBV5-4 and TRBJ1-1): ETGVTQSPTHLIKTRGQQVTLRCSSQSGHNTVSWYQQALGQGPQFIFQYYREEENGRGNFPPRFSGLQFPNYSSELNVNALELDDSALYLCASSLRDNTEAFFGQGTRLTVV.

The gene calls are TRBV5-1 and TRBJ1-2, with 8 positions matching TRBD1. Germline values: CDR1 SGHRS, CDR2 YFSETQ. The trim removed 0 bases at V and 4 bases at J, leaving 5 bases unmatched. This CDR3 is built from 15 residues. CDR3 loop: CASSLVQGAGYGYTF. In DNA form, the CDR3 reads TGCGCCAGCAGCTTGGTCCAGGGGGCTGGCTATGGCTACACCTTC.

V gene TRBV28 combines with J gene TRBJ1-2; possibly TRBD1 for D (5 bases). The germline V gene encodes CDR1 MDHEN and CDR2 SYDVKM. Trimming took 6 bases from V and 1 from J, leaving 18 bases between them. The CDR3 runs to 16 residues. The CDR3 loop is CASRYSGSGLNYGYTF. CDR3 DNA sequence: TGTGCCAGCAGATATTCGGGCTCGGGGCTTAACTATGGCTACACCTTC.

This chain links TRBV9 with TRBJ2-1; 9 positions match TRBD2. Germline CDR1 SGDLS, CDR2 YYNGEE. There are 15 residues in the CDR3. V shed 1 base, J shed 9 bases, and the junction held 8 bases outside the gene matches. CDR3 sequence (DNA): TGTGCCAGCAGCGTAATGGCGGGAGGGCCAGGTGAGCAGTTCTTC. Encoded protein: CASSVMAGGPGEQFF.

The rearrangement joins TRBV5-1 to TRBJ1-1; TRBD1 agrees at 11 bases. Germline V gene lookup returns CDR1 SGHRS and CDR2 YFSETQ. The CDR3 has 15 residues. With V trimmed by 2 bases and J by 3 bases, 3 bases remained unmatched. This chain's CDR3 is CASSLGQGAHTEAFF. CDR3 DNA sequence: TGCGCCAGCAGCTTAGGACAGGGGGCGCACACTGAAGCTTTCTTT. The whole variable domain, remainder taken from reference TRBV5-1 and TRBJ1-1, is KAGVTQTPRYLIKTRGQQVTLSCSPISGHRSVSWYQQTPGQGLQFLFEYFSETQRNKGNFPGRFSGRQFSNSRSEMNVSTLELGDSALYLCASSLGQGAHTEAFFGQGTRLTVV.

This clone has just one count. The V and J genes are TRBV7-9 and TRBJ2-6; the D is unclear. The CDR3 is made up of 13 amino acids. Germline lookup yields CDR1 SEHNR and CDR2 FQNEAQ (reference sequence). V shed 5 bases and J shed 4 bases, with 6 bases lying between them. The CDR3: CASSLLGANVLTF. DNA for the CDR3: TGTGCCAGCAGCCTCCTAGGGGCCAACGTCCTGACTTTC.

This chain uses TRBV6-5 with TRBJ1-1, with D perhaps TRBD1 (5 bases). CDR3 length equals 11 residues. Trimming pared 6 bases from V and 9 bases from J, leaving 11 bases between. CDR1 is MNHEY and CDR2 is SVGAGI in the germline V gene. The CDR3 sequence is CASSRDRQAFF. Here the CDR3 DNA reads TGTGCCAGCAGCCGTGACAGACAAGCTTTCTTT.

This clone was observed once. The chain's CDR3 is CSARLGTEAFF. CDR3 coding DNA: TGCAGTGCTAGATTGGGCACTGAAGCTTTCTTT. The chain joins TRBV20-1 to TRBJ1-1, with D unclear. Trimming pared 2 bases from V and 4 bases from J, leaving 5 bases between. CDR1 DFQATT and CDR2 SNEGSKA come from the germline V gene (reference sequence). The CDR3 consists of 11 residues.

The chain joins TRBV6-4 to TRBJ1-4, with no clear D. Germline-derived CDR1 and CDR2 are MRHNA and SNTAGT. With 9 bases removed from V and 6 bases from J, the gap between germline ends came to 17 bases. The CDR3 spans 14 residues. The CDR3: CASRKGESYEKLFF. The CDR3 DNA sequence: TGTGCCAGTCGAAAGGGAGAGTCTTATGAAAAACTGTTTTTT.

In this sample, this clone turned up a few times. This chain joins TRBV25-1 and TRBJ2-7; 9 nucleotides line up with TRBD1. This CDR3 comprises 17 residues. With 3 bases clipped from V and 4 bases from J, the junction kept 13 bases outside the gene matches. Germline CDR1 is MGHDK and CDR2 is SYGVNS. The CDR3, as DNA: TGTGCCAGCAGTGACTCCTCAGGGACAGGGACGTTGTACGAGCAGTACTTC. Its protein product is CASSDSSGTGTLYEQYF.

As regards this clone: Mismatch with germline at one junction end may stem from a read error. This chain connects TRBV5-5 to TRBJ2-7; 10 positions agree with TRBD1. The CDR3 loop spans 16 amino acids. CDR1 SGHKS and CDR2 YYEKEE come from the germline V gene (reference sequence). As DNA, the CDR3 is TGCGCCAGCAGCCACTCTGGGACAGGGGAATCCTACGAGCAGTACTTC. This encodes CASSHSGTGESYEQYF.

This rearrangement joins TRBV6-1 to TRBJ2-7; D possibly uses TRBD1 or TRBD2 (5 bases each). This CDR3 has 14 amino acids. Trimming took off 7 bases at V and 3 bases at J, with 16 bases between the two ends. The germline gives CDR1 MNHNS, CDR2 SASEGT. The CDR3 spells CASTAWGPSYEQYF. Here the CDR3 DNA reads TGTGCCAGCACCGCCTGGGGACCCAGCTACGAGCAGTACTTC.

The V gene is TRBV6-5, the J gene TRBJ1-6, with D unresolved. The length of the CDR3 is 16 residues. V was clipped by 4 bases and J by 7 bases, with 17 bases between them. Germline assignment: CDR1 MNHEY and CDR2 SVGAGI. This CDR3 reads CASSFAFTSSNSPLHF. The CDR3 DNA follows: TGTGCCAGCAGTTTTGCATTTACTTCCTCCAATTCACCCCTCCACTTT.

CDR3: CASSVSGTVYGYTF. The CDR3 DNA is TGCGCCAGCAGCGTATCGGGGACAGTCTATGGCTACACCTTC. The rearrangement uses TRBV5-1 and TRBJ1-2; TRBD1 agrees at 7 bases. There are 14 residues in the CDR3. Germline V gives CDR1 SGHRS, CDR2 YFSETQ. V trimming: 4 bases; J trimming: 4 bases; junction bases outside the gene matches: 7.